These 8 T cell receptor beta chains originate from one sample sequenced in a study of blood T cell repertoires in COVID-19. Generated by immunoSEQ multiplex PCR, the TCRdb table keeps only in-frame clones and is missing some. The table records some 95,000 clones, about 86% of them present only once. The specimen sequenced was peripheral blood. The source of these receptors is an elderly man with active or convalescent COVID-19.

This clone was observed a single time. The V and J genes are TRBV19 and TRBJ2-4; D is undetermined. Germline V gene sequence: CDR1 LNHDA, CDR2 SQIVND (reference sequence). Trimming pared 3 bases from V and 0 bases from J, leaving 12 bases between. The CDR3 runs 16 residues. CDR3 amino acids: CASSIGRILAKNIQYF. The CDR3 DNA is TGTGCCAGTAGTATCGGCAGGATACTAGCCAAAAACATTCAGTACTTC.

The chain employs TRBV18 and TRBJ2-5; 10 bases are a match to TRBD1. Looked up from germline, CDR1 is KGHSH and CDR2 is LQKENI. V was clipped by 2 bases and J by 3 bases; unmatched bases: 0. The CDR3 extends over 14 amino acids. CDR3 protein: CASSPGTGEETQYF. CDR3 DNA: TGTGCCAGCTCACCAGGGACAGGGGAAGAGACCCAGTACTTC.

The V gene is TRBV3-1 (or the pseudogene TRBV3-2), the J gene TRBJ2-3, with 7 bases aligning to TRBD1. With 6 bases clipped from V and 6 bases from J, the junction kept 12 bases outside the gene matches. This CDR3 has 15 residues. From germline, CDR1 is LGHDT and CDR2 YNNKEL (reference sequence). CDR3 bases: TGTGCCAGCAGGGACACAGGGGCGGGTACGGATACGCAGTATTTT. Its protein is CASRDTGAGTDTQYF.

The CDR3 is CASSPGQSSGNTIYF. In DNA form, the CDR3 reads TGTGCCAGCAGCCCGGGACAGAGCTCTGGAAACACCATATATTTT. The chain joins TRBV4-2 to TRBJ1-3; TRBD1 matches 7 bases. The length of the CDR3 is 15 residues. V dropped 4 bases and J dropped 0; count of bases not matched to a gene: 3. CDR1 and CDR2 (germline): LGHNA, YNFKEQ.

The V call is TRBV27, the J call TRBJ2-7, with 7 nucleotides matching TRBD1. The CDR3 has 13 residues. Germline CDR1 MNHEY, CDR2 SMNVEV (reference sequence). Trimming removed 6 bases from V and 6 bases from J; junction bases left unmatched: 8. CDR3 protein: CASSEWTGGEQYF. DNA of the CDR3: TGTGCCAGCAGCGAATGGACAGGAGGCGAGCAGTACTTC.

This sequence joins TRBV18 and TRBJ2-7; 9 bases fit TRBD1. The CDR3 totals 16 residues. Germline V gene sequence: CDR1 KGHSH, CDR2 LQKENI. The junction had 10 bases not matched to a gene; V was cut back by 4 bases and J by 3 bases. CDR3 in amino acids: CASSRRDRVNIYEQYF. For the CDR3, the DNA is TGTGCCAGCTCACGACGGGACAGGGTTAATATCTACGAGCAGTACTTC.

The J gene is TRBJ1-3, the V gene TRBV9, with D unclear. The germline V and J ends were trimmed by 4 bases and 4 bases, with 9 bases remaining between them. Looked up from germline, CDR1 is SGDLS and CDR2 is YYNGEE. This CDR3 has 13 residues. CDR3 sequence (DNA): TGTGCCAGCAGCCCCTCGGAGGGAAACACCATATATTTT. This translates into CASSPSEGNTIYF.

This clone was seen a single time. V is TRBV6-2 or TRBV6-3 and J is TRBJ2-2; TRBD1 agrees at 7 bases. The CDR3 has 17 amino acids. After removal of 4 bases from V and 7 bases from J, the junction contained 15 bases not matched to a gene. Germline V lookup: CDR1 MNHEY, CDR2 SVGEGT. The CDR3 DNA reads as TGTGCCAGCAGTTCGACCGACAGGGTTAGGTTTGGCGGGGAGCTGTTTTTT. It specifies CASSSTDRVRFGGELFF.